This T cell receptor (beta chain) was obtained from a study of shared clonotypes between healthy human individuals. This clone was observed a few times. Its specificity is not known. The CDR3 has 14 residues. V lost 3 bases and J lost 3, with 11 bases in between. Germline values: CDR1 MNHEY, CDR2 SMNVEV (reference sequence). General study findings and limits: Generally, naive subsets (rather than memory subsets) showed larger estimated richness. Though the depth was large, rarefaction showed that sorted-subset sequencing was incomplete. Deeper or shallower sequencing was expected to change how clonotypes are shared among donors.

The method was immunoSEQ multiplex PCR; TCRdb's version includes in-frame clones alone and lacks a portion of them. The sample lists approximately 710,000 clones, 90% seen once, with 34% in the top ten. This TCR derives from a man aged 18 to 30 in good health. Some clones in this sample may be carry-over from other donors' samples. This chain connects TRBV27 to TRBJ1-1, with D uncertain. Sequencing was carried out using memory CD8+ T cells from PBMCs. Described subset: CD45RO+ cells pooled with CCR7-negative TemRA cells. The CDR3, as DNA: TGTGCCAGCAGTTTGCTAGGTGGGTACACTGAAGCTTTCTTT. Translation gives CASSLLGGYTEAFF.